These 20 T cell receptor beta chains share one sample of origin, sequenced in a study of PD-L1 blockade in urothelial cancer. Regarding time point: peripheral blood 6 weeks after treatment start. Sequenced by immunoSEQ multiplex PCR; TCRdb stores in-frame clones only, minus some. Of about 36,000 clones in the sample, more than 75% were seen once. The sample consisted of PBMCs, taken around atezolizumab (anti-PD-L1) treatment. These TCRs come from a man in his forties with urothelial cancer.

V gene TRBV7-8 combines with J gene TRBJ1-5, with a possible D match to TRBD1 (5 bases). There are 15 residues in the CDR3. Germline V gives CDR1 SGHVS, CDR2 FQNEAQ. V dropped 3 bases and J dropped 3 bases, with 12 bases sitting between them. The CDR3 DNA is TGTGCCAGCAGCTTTTATGGAGGGGCCAATCAGCCCCAGCATTTT. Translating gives CASSFYGGANQPQHF.

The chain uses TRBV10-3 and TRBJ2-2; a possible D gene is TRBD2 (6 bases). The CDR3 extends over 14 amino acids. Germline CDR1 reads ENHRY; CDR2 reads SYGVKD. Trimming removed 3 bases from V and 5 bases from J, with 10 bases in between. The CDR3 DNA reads TGTGCCATCAGTGATCAGGCGGGAACCGGGGAGCTGTTTTTT. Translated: CAISDQAGTGELFF.

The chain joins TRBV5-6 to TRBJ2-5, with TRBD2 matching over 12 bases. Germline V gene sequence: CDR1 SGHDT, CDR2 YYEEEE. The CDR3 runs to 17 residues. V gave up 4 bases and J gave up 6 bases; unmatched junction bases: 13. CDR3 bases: TGTGCCAGCAGCCCACTAGCGGGAGGCCCCACACCGAAGACCCAGTACTTC. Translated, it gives CASSPLAGGPTPKTQYF.

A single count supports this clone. CDR3 residues: CATGERDTQYF. CDR3 sequence (DNA): TGTGCCACCGGAGAGCGGGATACGCAGTATTTT. The gene calls are TRBV15 and TRBJ2-3; D may be TRBD2 (5 bases). The CDR3 runs to 11 residues. The germline gives CDR1 LNHNV, CDR2 YYDKDF (reference sequence). V gave up 8 bases and J gave up 6 bases, with 9 bases separating them.

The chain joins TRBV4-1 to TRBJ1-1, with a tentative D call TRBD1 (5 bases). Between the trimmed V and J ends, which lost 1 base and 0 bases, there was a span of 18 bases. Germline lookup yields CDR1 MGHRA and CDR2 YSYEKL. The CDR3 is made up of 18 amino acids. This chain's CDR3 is CASSQGQLGSRVNTEAFF. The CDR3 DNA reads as TGCGCCAGCAGCCAAGGACAGTTGGGAAGTCGAGTGAACACTGAAGCTTTCTTT.

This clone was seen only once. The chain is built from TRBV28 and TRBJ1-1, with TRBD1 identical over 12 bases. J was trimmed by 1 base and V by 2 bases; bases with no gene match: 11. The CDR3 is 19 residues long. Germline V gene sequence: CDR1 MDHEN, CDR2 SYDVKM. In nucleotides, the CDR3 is TGTGCCAGCAGTTTACCTCCTGGGGACAGGGGGCTCTCGAACACTGAAGCTTTCTTT. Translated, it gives CASSLPPGDRGLSNTEAFF.

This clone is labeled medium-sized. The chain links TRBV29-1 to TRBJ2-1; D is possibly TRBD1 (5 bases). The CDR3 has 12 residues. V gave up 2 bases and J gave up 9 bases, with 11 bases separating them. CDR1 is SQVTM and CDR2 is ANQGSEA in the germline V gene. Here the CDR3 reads CSVERGWGEQFF. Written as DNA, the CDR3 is TGCAGCGTTGAAAGGGGATGGGGTGAGCAGTTCTTC.

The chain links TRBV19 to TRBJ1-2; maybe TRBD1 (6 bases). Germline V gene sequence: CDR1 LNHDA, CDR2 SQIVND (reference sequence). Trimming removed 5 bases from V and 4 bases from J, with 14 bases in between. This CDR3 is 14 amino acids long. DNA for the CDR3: TGTGCCAGTAGTTCCCTGGGCAGGGGCTATGGCTACACCTTC. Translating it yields CASSSLGRGYGYTF. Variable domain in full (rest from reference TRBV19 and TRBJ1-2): DGGITQSPKYLFRKEGQNVTLSCEQNLNHDAMYWYRQDPGQGLRLIYYSQIVNDFQKGDIAEGYSVSREKKESFPLTVTSAQKNPTAFYLCASSSLGRGYGYTFGSGTRLTVV.

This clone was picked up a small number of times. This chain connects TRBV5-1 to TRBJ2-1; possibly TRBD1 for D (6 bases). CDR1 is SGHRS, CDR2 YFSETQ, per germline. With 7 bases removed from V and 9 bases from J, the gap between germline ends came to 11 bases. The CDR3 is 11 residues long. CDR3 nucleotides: TGCGCCAGCGAACAGGGTCCTGAGCAGTTCTTC. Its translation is CASEQGPEQFF.

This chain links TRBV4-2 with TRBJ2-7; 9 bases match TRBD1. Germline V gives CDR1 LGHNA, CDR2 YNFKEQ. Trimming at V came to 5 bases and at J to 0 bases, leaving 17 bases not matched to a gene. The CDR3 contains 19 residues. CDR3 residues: CASSSDWDRDWGGSYEQYF. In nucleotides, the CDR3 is TGTGCCAGCAGCTCCGACTGGGACAGGGACTGGGGGGGCTCCTACGAGCAGTACTTC.

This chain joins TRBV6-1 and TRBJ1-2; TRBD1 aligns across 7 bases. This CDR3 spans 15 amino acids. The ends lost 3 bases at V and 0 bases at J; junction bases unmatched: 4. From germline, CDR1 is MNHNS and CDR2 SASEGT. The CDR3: CASSDPGGSNYGYTF. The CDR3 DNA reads TGTGCCAGCAGTGATCCAGGGGGTTCTAACTATGGCTACACCTTC.

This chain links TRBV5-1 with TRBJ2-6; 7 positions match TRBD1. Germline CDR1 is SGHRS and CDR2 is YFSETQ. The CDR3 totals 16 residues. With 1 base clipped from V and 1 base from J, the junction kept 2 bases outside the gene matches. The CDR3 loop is CASSLRQGSGANVLTF. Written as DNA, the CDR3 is TGCGCCAGCAGCTTGAGACAGGGTTCTGGGGCCAACGTCCTGACTTTC.

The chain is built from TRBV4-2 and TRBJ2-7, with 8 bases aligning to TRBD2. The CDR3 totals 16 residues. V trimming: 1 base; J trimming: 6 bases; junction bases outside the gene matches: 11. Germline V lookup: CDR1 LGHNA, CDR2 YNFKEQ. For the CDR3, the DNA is TGTGCCAGCAGCCAAGCACCCGCGAGCGGGAGTCTCGAGCAGTACTTC. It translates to CASSQAPASGSLEQYF.

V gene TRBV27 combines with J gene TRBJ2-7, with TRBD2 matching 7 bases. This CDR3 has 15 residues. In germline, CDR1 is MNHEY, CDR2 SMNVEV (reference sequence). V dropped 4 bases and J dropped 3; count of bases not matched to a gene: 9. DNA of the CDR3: TGTGCCAGCAGTTCAAGGACTAGAGGGGTCTACGAGCAGTACTTC. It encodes CASSSRTRGVYEQYF.

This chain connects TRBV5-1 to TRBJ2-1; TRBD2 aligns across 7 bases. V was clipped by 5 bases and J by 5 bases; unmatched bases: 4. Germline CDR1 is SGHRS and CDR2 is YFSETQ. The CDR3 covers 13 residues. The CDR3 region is CASRLASDNEQFF. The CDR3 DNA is TGCGCCAGCAGACTAGCGAGTGACAATGAGCAGTTCTTC.

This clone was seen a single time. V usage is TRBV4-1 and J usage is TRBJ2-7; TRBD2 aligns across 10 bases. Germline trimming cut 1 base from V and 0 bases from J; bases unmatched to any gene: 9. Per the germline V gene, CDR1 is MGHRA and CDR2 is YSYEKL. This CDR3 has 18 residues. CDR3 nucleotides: TGCGCCAGCAGCCAAGGACCCCTTAGACTAGCGGGCTCCTACGAGCAGTACTTC. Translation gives CASSQGPLRLAGSYEQYF.

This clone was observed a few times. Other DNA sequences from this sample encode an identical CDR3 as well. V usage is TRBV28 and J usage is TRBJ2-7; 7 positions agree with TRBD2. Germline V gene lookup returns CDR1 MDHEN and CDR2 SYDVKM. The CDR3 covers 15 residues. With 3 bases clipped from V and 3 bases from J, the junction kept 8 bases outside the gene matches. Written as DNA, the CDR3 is TGTGCCAGCAGTTTGGCGGCCGGGGGGAGCTACGAGCAGTACTTC. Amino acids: CASSLAAGGSYEQYF. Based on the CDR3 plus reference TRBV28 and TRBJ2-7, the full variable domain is DVKVTQSSRYLVKRTGEKVFLECVQDMDHENMFWYRQDPGLGLRLIYFSYDVKMKEKGDIPEGYSVSREKKERFSLILESASTNQTSMYLCASSLAAGGSYEQYFGPGTRLTVT.

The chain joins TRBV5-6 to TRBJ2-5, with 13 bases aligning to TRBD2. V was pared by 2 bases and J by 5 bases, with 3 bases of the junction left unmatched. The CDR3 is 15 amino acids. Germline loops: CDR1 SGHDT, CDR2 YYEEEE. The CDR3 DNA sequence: TGTGCCAGCAGCTTCGAACTAGCGGGAGGGGAGACCCAGTACTTC. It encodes CASSFELAGGETQYF.

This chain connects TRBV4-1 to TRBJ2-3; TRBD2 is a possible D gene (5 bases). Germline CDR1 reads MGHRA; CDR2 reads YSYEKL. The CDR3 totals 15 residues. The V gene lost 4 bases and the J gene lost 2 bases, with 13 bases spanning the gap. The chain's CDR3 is CASSPRGADTDTQYF. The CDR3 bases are TGCGCCAGCAGCCCACGAGGAGCGGACACAGATACGCAGTATTTT.

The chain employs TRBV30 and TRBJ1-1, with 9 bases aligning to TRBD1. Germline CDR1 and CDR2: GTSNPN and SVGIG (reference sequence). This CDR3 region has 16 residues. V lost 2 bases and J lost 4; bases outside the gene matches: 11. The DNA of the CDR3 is TGTGCCTGGAGTCCCATTCCCGGGACAGGGCCCACTGAAGCTTTCTTT. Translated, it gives CAWSPIPGTGPTEAFF.